This T cell receptor (beta chain) was retrieved from a study of response to subunit inactivated influenza vaccine. Overall study results and limits: There was a suggestion from the authors that each seasonal influenza vaccination recruits few new T cells.

This clonotype was counted many times. What it recognizes is unknown. A single record per CDR3 protein comes from TCRdb applying MiXCR to the RT-PCR reads. The table has approximately 730,000 distinct CDR3 sequences, around 14% seen once; the top ten hold 6.5% to 8.5%. CDR3 length: 13 residues. Trimming removed 3 bases from V and 3 bases from J, with 10 bases in between. Looked up from germline, CDR1 is DFQATT and CDR2 is SNEGSKA (reference sequence). The V gene is TRBV20-1, the J gene TRBJ2-3; unclear D gene. This sequence was found in a man aged 50 to 59 who received an inactivated influenza vaccine. The sequencing here drew on PBMCs from blood, taken approximately 15 days before vaccination. This CDR3 reads CSAREPGTDTQYF. CDR3 nucleotide sequence: TGCAGTGCTAGGGAGCCCGGGACAGATACGCAGTATTTT.